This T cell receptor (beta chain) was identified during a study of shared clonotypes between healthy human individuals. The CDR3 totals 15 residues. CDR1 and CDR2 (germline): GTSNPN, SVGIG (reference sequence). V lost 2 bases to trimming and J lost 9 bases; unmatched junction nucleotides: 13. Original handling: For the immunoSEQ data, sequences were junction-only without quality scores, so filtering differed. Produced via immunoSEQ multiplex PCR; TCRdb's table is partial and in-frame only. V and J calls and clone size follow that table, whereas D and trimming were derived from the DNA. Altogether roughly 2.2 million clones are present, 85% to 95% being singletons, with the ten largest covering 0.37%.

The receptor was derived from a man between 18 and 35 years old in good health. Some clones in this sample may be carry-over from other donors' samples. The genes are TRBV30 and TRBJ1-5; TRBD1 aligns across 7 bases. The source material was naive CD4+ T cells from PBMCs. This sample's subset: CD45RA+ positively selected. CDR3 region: CAWSPTRQGPRPQHF. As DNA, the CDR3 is TGTGCCTGGAGTCCGACTCGACAGGGACCACGGCCCCAGCATTTT. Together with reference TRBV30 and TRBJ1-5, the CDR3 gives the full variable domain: SQTIHQWPATLVQPVGSPLSLECTVEGTSNPNLYWYRQAAGRGLQLLFYSVGIGQISSEVPQNLSASRPQDRQFILSSKKLLLSDSGFYLCAWSPTRQGPRPQHFGDGTRLSIL.